A single sample is the source of the 27 T cell receptor beta chains below, sequenced in a study of CD8 T cells in ankylosing spondylitis. Using its own MiXCR run on the 5' RACE reads, TCRdb lists one record per CDR3 protein. Among around 210,000 distinct CDR3 sequences listed, 7.5% to 9.5% were seen once. Sample: blood, either unsorted or a sorted T cell fraction (not recorded which). Every receptor here comes from a female donor with ankylosing spondylitis or in good health (not recorded which).

This clonotype was seen ten or more times. The chain is built from TRBV5-1 and TRBJ1-1, with D tentatively TRBD1 (5 bases). Germline loops: CDR1 SGHRS, CDR2 YFSETQ. V shed 2 bases and J shed 1 base, with 6 bases lying between them. The CDR3 runs to 13 residues. The CDR3 nucleotides are TGCGCCAGCAGCTTCACAGGGAACACTGAAGCTTTCTTT. This codes for CASSFTGNTEAFF. Filled out from reference TRBV5-1 and TRBJ1-1, the complete variable domain reads KAGVTQTPRYLIKTRGQQVTLSCSPISGHRSVSWYQQTPGQGLQFLFEYFSETQRNKGNFPGRFSGRQFSNSRSEMNVSTLELGDSALYLCASSFTGNTEAFFGQGTRLTVV.

There are many counts of this clonotype. V gene TRBV7-2 combines with J gene TRBJ1-1; TRBD1 aligns across 7 bases. The germline V gene encodes CDR1 SGHTA and CDR2 FQGNSA. The CDR3 is 13 amino acids. V dropped 5 bases and J dropped 6; count of bases not matched to a gene: 6. In DNA form, the CDR3 reads TGTGCCAGCAGCCCGACAGGGTCGTCTGAAGCTTTCTTT. Translated: CASSPTGSSEAFF. Looking up the rest from reference TRBV7-2 and TRBJ1-1 gives the full variable domain: GAGVSQSPSNKVTEKGKDVELRCDPISGHTALYWYRQSLGQGLEFLIYFQGNSAPDKSGLPSDRFSAERTGGSVSTLTIQRTQQEDSAVYLCASSPTGSSEAFFGQGTRLTVV.

This clonotype was detected ten times or more. The genes are TRBV14 and TRBJ2-1; TRBD1 agrees at 11 bases. This CDR3 comprises 15 residues. CDR1 and CDR2 (germline): SGHDN, FVKESK. The J segment lost 7 bases and the V segment lost 4 bases, leaving 6 bases of the junction unmatched. CDR3 in DNA: TGTGCCAGCAGCCCCAGGACAGGGGGCAGGAATGAGCAGTTCTTC. Protein: CASSPRTGGRNEQFF.

This clonotype was observed many times. The chain recombines TRBV7-2 with TRBJ2-3; D remains ambiguous. V was cut by 5 bases and J by 1 base, with 1 base left in between. The CDR3 spans 11 residues. CDR1 is SGHTA and CDR2 is FQGNSA in the germline V gene. CDR3 sequence reads: CASSRTDTQYF. In DNA form, the CDR3 reads TGTGCCAGCAGCCGCACAGATACGCAGTATTTT.

CDR3 sequence (DNA): TGTGCCTGGAAGGCTTGGGGGACCGGGGAGCTGTTTTTT. Residues: CAWKAWGTGELFF. The chain uses TRBV30 and TRBJ2-2; D tentatively reads TRBD1 or TRBD2 (5 bases each). Germline CDR1 is GTSNPN and CDR2 is SVGIG (reference sequence). This CDR3 spans 13 amino acids. V was shortened by 4 bases and J by 5 bases, with 11 bases between the two germline ends.

This clonotype came up many times. The chain links TRBV2 to TRBJ1-2, with D maybe TRBD1 (5 bases). In germline, CDR1 is SNHLY, CDR2 FYNNEI. Deletions cut 5 bases from V and 7 bases from J, with 17 bases between. The CDR3 spans 14 residues. CDR3 sequence (DNA): TGTGCCAGCAGTCAAACATCGGGGCACTCTGGCTACACCTTC. It yields the protein CASSQTSGHSGYTF.

In this sample, this clonotype turned up many times. The V call is TRBV12-3 or TRBV12-4, the J call TRBJ2-7, with 8 bases aligning to TRBD2. The CDR3 loop spans 14 amino acids. The V segment lost 5 bases and the J segment 3 bases; nucleotides outside the gene matches: 6. The CDR3 region is CASSRREGFYEQYF. CDR3 coding DNA: TGTGCCAGCAGTCGCCGGGAGGGATTCTACGAGCAGTACTTC.

As for this clonotype: Mismatch with germline at one junction end may stem from a read error. This rearrangement joins TRBV12-3 or TRBV12-4 to TRBJ2-7, with 11 bases that match TRBD2. The CDR3 has 12 residues. The DNA for the CDR3 is TGTGCCAGCAATTTAGCGGGAGGGGCGCAGTACTTC. Translated, it gives CASNLAGGAQYF.

Many counts were recorded for this clonotype. The genes are TRBV5-1 and TRBJ2-2, with D hard to call. The CDR3 runs to 15 residues. Germline V gene data show CDR1 as SGHRS and CDR2 as YFSETQ. V lost 2 bases, J lost 5 bases, and 13 bases lay in between. The CDR3 region has the DNA TGCGCCAGCAGCTTCTCGGAGAGTGGAACCGGGGAGCTGTTTTTT. It yields the protein CASSFSESGTGELFF.

The J gene is TRBJ2-7, the V gene TRBV2; TRBD1 aligns across 7 bases. Trimming removed 3 bases from V and 7 bases from J; junction bases left unmatched: 3. The CDR3 is made up of 12 amino acids. CDR1 is SNHLY and CDR2 is FYNNEI in the germline V gene. CDR3 nucleotide sequence: TGTGCCAGCAGTGATACAGGGGTGGAGCAGTACTTC. It codes for CASSDTGVEQYF.

Many counts were recorded for this clonotype. J is TRBJ2-7 and V is TRBV27; D is ambiguous. Germline V CDR1 and CDR2: MNHEY, SMNVEV (reference sequence). This CDR3 is 13 amino acids long. Trimming removed 2 bases from V and 4 bases from J, with 9 bases in between. CDR3 sequence reads: CASSLSVGYEQYF. The CDR3 DNA reads as TGTGCCAGCAGTTTAAGTGTTGGATACGAGCAGTACTTC.

This clonotype was observed at least ten times. CDR3 sequence (DNA): TGCAGCGTGAAGGGGCACCAGGTCGGCTACACCTTC. Translation gives CSVKGHQVGYTF. The chain is built from TRBV29-1 and TRBJ1-2; tentatively, D is TRBD1 (5 bases). Germline V gene data show CDR1 as SQVTM and CDR2 as ANQGSEA. The CDR3 spans 12 residues. V was clipped by 6 bases and J by 8 bases, with 16 bases between them.

This clonotype was seen ten or more times. The chain has TRBV12-3 or TRBV12-4 and TRBJ1-1; 9 nucleotides agree with TRBD1. The length of the CDR3 is 15 residues. The V and J ends lost 3 bases and 4 bases, in that order; junction bases with no gene match: 6. CDR3 residues: CASSFGDRVSTEAFF. The CDR3 bases are TGTGCCAGCAGTTTCGGGGACAGGGTGAGCACTGAAGCTTTCTTT.

This clonotype was recorded at least ten times. The chain carries TRBV9 and TRBJ2-2, with 11 bases aligning to TRBD2. The CDR3 consists of 17 residues. Trimming at V came to 0 bases and at J to 4 bases, leaving 5 bases not matched to a gene. From germline, CDR1 is SGDLS and CDR2 YYNGEE. CDR3 sequence (DNA): TGTGCCAGCAGCGTAGAGACTAGCGGGGTAGGCACCGGGGAGCTGTTTTTT. This translates into CASSVETSGVGTGELFF.

This clonotype has a count of ten or more. The chain has TRBV20-1 and TRBJ2-2; 9 bases line up with TRBD1. This CDR3 contains 14 residues. The junction had 1 base not matched to a gene; V was cut back by 0 bases and J by 5 bases. The germline gives CDR1 DFQATT, CDR2 SNEGSKA (reference sequence). In DNA form, the CDR3 reads TGCAGTGCTAGAGAGGGGACAGGGACCGGGGAGCTGTTTTTT. As protein: CSAREGTGTGELFF.

This clonotype was observed many times. The DNA for the CDR3 is TGCGCCAGCAGCCACGGGACTAGCGGGAATACCGGGGAGCTGTTTTTT. This gives the protein CASSHGTSGNTGELFF. V and J are TRBV4-3 and TRBJ2-2; 13 bases map to TRBD2. The CDR3 is 16 residues long. CDR1 LGHNA and CDR2 YSLEER come from the germline V gene. Losses at the gene ends were 3 bases for V and 5 bases for J; bases not matched to a gene: 3.

This clonotype has at least ten counts. The genes are TRBV9 and TRBJ2-1; TRBD2 agrees at 9 bases. V trimming: 0 bases; J trimming: 4 bases; junction bases outside the gene matches: 8. Germline CDR1 SGDLS, CDR2 YYNGEE. CDR3 length equals 17 residues. The CDR3: CASSVVAGGRGYNEQFF. The DNA of the CDR3 is TGTGCCAGCAGCGTAGTGGCCGGCGGGAGGGGTTACAATGAGCAGTTCTTC.

The chain recombines TRBV25-1 with TRBJ1-1; D is unclear. Germline-derived CDR1 and CDR2 are MGHDK and SYGVNS. Between the trimmed V and J ends, which lost 7 bases and 0 bases, there was a span of 15 bases. The length of the CDR3 is 15 residues. The CDR3 DNA is TGTGCCAGCAAGGGTGGTAACGGCATGAACACTGAAGCTTTCTTT. This gives the protein CASKGGNGMNTEAFF.

This clonotype was detected ten times or more. This chain joins TRBV7-8 and TRBJ1-5; D is perhaps TRBD1 (5 bases). There are 14 residues in the CDR3. V lost 4 bases to trimming and J lost 4 bases, with 11 bases between them. Per germline, CDR1 SGHVS and CDR2 FQNEAQ. For the CDR3, the DNA is TGTGCCAGCAGCTCGCGGGGCACAAATCAGCCCCAGCATTTT. Translating it yields CASSSRGTNQPQHF.

This clonotype was seen repeatedly, ten times or more. J is TRBJ2-3 and V is TRBV7-2, with unresolved D. This CDR3 is 13 amino acids long. CDR1 SGHTA and CDR2 FQGNSA come from the germline V gene. Trimming shortened V by 0 bases and J by 12 bases, and 13 bases separated the two germline ends. The CDR3 DNA is TGTGCCAGCAGCTTAGCGCCTGTCGGTGTTCAGTATTTT. It codes for CASSLAPVGVQYF.

This clonotype was counted ten times or more. The gene calls are TRBV20-1 and TRBJ1-2; D call uncertain. Germline CDR1 DFQATT, CDR2 SNEGSKA (reference sequence). V dropped 3 bases and J dropped 2 bases, with 13 bases sitting between them. CDR3 length: 14 amino acids. The CDR3 DNA reads TGCAGTGCTAGTTGGACGGGTCGCAACTATGGCTACACCTTC. Encoded protein: CSASWTGRNYGYTF.

This clonotype showed up just a few times. The V gene is TRBV7-9, the J gene TRBJ2-2; D unresolved. CDR3 length: 15 amino acids. Trimming cost V 4 bases and J 7 bases, with 16 bases left between them. Per the germline V gene, CDR1 is SEHNR and CDR2 is FQNEAQ (reference sequence). The CDR3 nucleotides are TGTGCCAGCAGCTCCCCTTGGGGTGACGGCGGGGAGCTGTTTTTT. It yields the protein CASSSPWGDGGELFF.

The V and J genes are TRBV30 and TRBJ2-5; the D gene is possibly TRBD2 (6 bases). V was trimmed by 4 bases and J by 1 base, leaving 7 bases between them. Germline CDR1 is GTSNPN and CDR2 is SVGIG (reference sequence). This CDR3 has 12 amino acids. CDR3 residues: CAWTGGQETQYF. The CDR3 region has the DNA TGTGCCTGGACCGGGGGCCAAGAGACCCAGTACTTC.

The sample holds many counts of this clonotype. V and J are TRBV12-3 or TRBV12-4 and TRBJ2-1, with a tentative D call TRBD2 (6 bases). This CDR3 contains 11 residues. Trimming shortened V by 6 bases and J by 13 bases, and 13 bases separated the two germline ends. Here the CDR3 DNA reads TGTGCCAGCAGGCCGGGACTGCTTCAGTTCTTC. This gives the protein CASRPGLLQFF.

This clonotype showed up many times. The V gene is TRBV6-1, the J gene TRBJ1-2, with 9 bases that match TRBD1. Germline loops: CDR1 MNHNS, CDR2 SASEGT. The J segment lost 4 bases and the V segment lost 5 bases, leaving 5 bases of the junction unmatched. The CDR3 is 14 amino acids. The CDR3 loop is CASSRDREAYGYTF. The CDR3 region has the DNA TGTGCCAGCAGTCGGGACAGGGAGGCCTATGGCTACACCTTC.

The chain couples TRBV7-2 to TRBJ1-2, with 7 bases lining up with TRBD1. The CDR3 spans 17 residues. With 1 base clipped from V and 4 bases from J, the junction kept 12 bases outside the gene matches. Germline V gene data show CDR1 as SGHTA and CDR2 as FQGNSA. The CDR3 here is CASSLVARTGKSYGYTF. CDR3 DNA sequence: TGTGCCAGCAGCTTAGTAGCGCGGACAGGAAAGAGCTATGGCTACACCTTC.

The chain is built from TRBV7-2 and TRBJ2-5; the D gene is possibly TRBD1 (6 bases). CDR1 is SGHTA and CDR2 is FQGNSA in the germline V gene. V lost 2 bases to trimming and J lost 4 bases, with 8 bases between them. This CDR3 region has 13 residues. CDR3 residues: CASSLPGVETQYF. CDR3 in DNA: TGTGCCAGCAGCTTACCAGGGGTAGAGACCCAGTACTTC.